This TCR beta chain is from a study of blood T cell repertoires in COVID-19. In the study's own analysis: The assay estimated nucleated cells by amplifying reference gene primers. Sequencing used immunoSEQ multiplex PCR; TCRdb keeps in-frame clones, though not all of them. V and J calls and clone size follow that table, whereas D and trimming were derived from the DNA. The data show approximately 200,000 clones, 85% to 90% seen once. Participant age was roughly 18 to 90 years, and participants resided in roughly 25 US areas. Sequenced: PBMCs or T cells enriched from blood (not recorded which). The source of this sequence is a woman in her late teens or twenties in a cohort exposed to, infected with or recovered from COVID-19 (not recorded which).

CDR3 bases: TGTGCCAGCATCATGGACAGTGGATATGTTGAAGCTTTCTTT. Translating it yields CASIMDSGYVEAFF. The chain combines TRBV6-5 with TRBJ1-1, with D tentatively TRBD1 (6 bases). Germline CDR1 is MNHEY and CDR2 is SVGAGI. CDR3 length: 14 residues. The V end lost 7 bases, the J end lost 7 bases, and 19 bases lay between the germline ends.